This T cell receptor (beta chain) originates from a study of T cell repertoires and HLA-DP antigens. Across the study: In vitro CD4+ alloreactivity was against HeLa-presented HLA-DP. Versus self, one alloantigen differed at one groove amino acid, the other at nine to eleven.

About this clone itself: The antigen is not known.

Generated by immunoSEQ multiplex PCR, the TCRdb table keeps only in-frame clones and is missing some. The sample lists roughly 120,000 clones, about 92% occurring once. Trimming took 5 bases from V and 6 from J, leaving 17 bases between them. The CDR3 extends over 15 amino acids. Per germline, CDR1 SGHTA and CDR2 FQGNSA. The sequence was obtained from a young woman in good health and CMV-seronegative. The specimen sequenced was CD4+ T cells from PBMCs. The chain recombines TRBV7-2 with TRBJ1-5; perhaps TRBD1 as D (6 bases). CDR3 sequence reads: CASSREGGWGQPQHF. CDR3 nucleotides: TGTGCCAGCAGCCGGGAGGGGGGCTGGGGTCAGCCCCAGCATTTT.